This T cell receptor (beta chain) was retrieved from a study of T cell responses to AZD1222 COVID-19 vaccine. The repertoire was sequenced with immunoSEQ multiplex PCR; TCRdb's copy has only in-frame clones and lacks some. The repertoire holds roughly 170,000 clones, with 85% to 90% as singletons. The CDR3 contains 16 residues. V lost 5 bases and J 3 bases, leaving 20 bases between the germline ends. Looked up from germline, CDR1 is SGHVS and CDR2 is FQNEAQ. Sequencing used peripheral blood, obtained on day 0 of AZD1222 vaccination. The receptor was isolated from an adult in good health. The chain has TRBV7-8 and TRBJ2-7, with D possibly TRBD1 on 8 matching bases. As DNA, the CDR3 is TGTGCCAGCAGCCTCAACTCTTACAGGGGGGGCTACGAGCAGTACTTC. As protein: CASSLNSYRGGYEQYF. Complete variable domain (other parts from reference TRBV7-8 and TRBJ2-7): GAGVSQSPRYKVAKRGQDVALRCDPISGHVSLFWYQQALGQGPEFLTYFQNEAQLDKSGLPSDRFFAERPEGSVSTLKIQRTQQEDSAVYLCASSLNSYRGGYEQYFGPGTRLTVT.